These 28 T cell receptor beta chains originate from one sample sequenced in a study of tumor-infiltrating lymphocytes in oesophageal squamous cell carcinoma. TCRdb redid the calling of the PCR reads with MiXCR, one entry per CDR3 protein. Here the sample spans about 12,000 distinct CDR3 sequences, 50% to 60% being singletons. Sequencing was carried out using esophageal tumor tissue. The receptors were sampled from a female donor with esophageal squamous cell carcinoma.

In its sample, this clonotype was seen many times. The gene calls are TRBV3-1 and TRBJ2-3, with D unclear. The V gene's germline CDR1 is LGHDT and CDR2 YNNKEL (reference sequence). V was trimmed by 3 bases and J by 1 base, leaving 8 bases between them. The CDR3 runs 14 residues. The CDR3 here is CASSHNLGTDTQYF. DNA for the CDR3: TGTGCCAGCAGCCACAACCTAGGCACAGATACGCAGTATTTT.

In its sample, this clonotype ranks as medium-sized. This chain connects TRBV4-3 to TRBJ2-1; 8 bases align to TRBD1. CDR3 length: 14 residues. J lost 4 bases, V lost 1 base, and 0 bases had no gene match. CDR1 is LGHNA, CDR2 YSLEER, per germline. CDR3 sequence reads: CASSQGTGYNEQFF. DNA for the CDR3: TGCGCCAGCAGCCAAGGGACAGGGTACAATGAGCAGTTCTTC.

The chain employs TRBV7-3 and TRBJ2-5, with 7 bases matching TRBD2. The J call may be faulty, since TRBJ2-1 better matches the DNA end. This CDR3 contains 16 residues. Germline CDR1 and CDR2: SGHTA and FQGTGA. DNA for the CDR3: TGTGCCAGCAGCCTAGGCCCAGCGGGAAGATACAATGAGCAGTTCTTC. Translating it yields CASSLGPAGRYNEQFF.

This clonotype came up a few times. This could be a read error, since a much larger clone is one nucleotide away. CDR3 sequence: CASSEGETQYF. In DNA, the CDR3 is TGTGCCAGCAGCGAAGGAGAGACCCAGTACTTC. The V and J genes are TRBV7-9 and TRBJ2-5; D gene uncertain. The CDR3 is made up of 11 amino acids. Trimming left V 5 bases short and J 4 bases short, with 5 bases between. Germline values: CDR1 SEHNR, CDR2 FQNEAQ (reference sequence).

As concerns this clonotype: A clone one base away is much larger, so this may be a read error. The V call is TRBV6-4, the J call TRBJ2-7; 7 bases agree with TRBD1. J was trimmed by 7 bases and V by 5 bases; bases with no gene match: 11. This CDR3 is 14 amino acids long. The V gene's germline CDR1 is MRHNA and CDR2 SNTAGT. CDR3 nucleotides: TGTGCCAGCAGTATTTGGACAGGACACAATGAGCAGTACTTC. This translates into CASSIWTGHNEQYF.

The sample holds one count of this clonotype. This chain joins TRBV7-6 and TRBJ2-3; 9 positions match TRBD2. Germline CDR1 is SGHVS and CDR2 is FNYEAQ. CDR3 length: 17 amino acids. V lost 5 bases, J lost 2 bases, and 11 bases stayed unmatched. DNA of the CDR3: TGTGCCAGCAGCCCGGCGGAGCTAGCGGGATACACAGATACGCAGTATTTT. Amino acids: CASSPAELAGYTDTQYF.

The chain carries TRBV2 and TRBJ2-3; perhaps D is TRBD1 or TRBD2 (5 bases each). The end of the DNA fits TRBJ2-5 better, so the J call may be wrong. The CDR3 extends over 13 amino acids. Germline V gene sequence: CDR1 SNHLY, CDR2 FYNNEI. DNA for the CDR3: TGTGCCAGCTGGGGCGGGCCTCAAGAGACCCAGTACTTC. Protein product: CASWGGPQETQYF.

This clonotype was counted only a few times. The CDR3 does not end in the conserved phenylalanine or tryptophan, so this is likely a read error. The DNA is left out, because the CDR3 cannot be placed on it with certainty; the CDR3 is given as TCRdb lists it. The chain has TRBV7-8 and TRBJ2-1. Germline V gene lookup returns CDR1 SGHVS and CDR2 FQNEAQ. The CDR3 is 17 amino acids in total, end residues counted. The CDR3 protein is CASSLGGSASYGYTFGS.

This clonotype was recorded only once. The chain employs TRBV7-8 and TRBJ2-5; 9 bases are shared with TRBD1. The CDR3 spans 13 residues. CDR1 is SGHVS and CDR2 is FQNEAQ in the germline V gene. V dropped 8 bases and J dropped 11; count of bases not matched to a gene: 12. The CDR3 DNA is TGTGCCAGCCGGGACAGGGTATACAATGAGCAGTACTTC. This translates into CASRDRVYNEQYF.

The V call is TRBV5-1, the J call TRBJ2-1, with D possibly matching TRBD1 (5 bases). The assigned J gene may be wrong: the sequence end matches TRBJ2-5 better. The CDR3 is made up of 13 amino acids. Germline V gene sequence: CDR1 SGHRS, CDR2 YFSETQ. The CDR3 spells CASSPNAGETQYF. The DNA for the CDR3 is TGCGCCAGCAGCCCAAATGCAGGGGAGACCCAGTACTTC.

This clonotype was observed a handful of times. The junction differs from germline at one of its ends, possibly a read error. The gene calls are TRBV5-3 and TRBJ2-1; TRBD1 or TRBD2 may be the D gene (5 bases each). TRBV5-3 is assigned to the ORF class and has an uncertain function. This CDR3 is 14 amino acids long. The CDR3 coding sequence is TGTGCCAGCAGCTCCTACGGGGCTTACGGAGAGCAGTACTTT. Protein sequence: CASSSYGAYGEQYF.

The J gene is TRBJ1-1, the V gene TRBV6-1; 8 nucleotides match TRBD1. V lost 8 bases and J lost 4; bases outside the gene matches: 9. The germline V gene has CDR1 MNHNS and CDR2 SASEGT. This CDR3 is built from 14 residues. The CDR3 spells CASGRTGRGTEAFF. The DNA for the CDR3 is TGTGCCAGCGGCAGGACAGGGCGGGGCACTGAAGCTTTCTTT.

The chain is built from TRBV7-2 and TRBJ2-6; a weak D match, TRBD2 (6 bases). The germline CDR1 and CDR2 sequences are SGHTA and FQGNSA. V was clipped by 1 base and J by 0 bases, with 19 bases between them. This CDR3 is built from 20 residues. CDR3 bases: TGTGCCAGCAGCTTAGAACGACCGGGACTGTTATCCTCTGGGGCCAACGTCCTGACTTTC. Translating it yields CASSLERPGLLSSGANVLTF.

This chain connects TRBV5-1 to TRBJ1-2, with 8 positions matching TRBD1. Trimming removed 3 bases from V and 8 bases from J; junction bases left unmatched: 3. The CDR3 contains 12 residues. Per germline, CDR1 SGHRS and CDR2 YFSETQ. CDR3 residues: CASSSDREGYTF. The CDR3 DNA reads TGCGCCAGCAGCTCGGACAGGGAAGGCTACACCTTC.

On this clonotype itself: The germline gene is not matched at one end of the junction; a read error may be the cause. The chain is built from TRBV7-8 and TRBJ2-7; perhaps D is TRBD1 or TRBD2 (5 bases each). CDR3 length: 14 residues. Germline assignment: CDR1 SGHVS and CDR2 FQNEAQ. The CDR3 reads CASSLAAGTREQYF. The CDR3 DNA is TGTGCCAGCAGCCTTGCGGCTGGGACCCGAGAGCAGTACTTT. Combining the CDR3 with reference TRBV7-8 and TRBJ2-7 gives the whole variable domain GAGVSQSPRYKVAKRGQDVALRCDPISGHVSLFWYQQALGQGPEFLTYFQNEAQLDKSGLPSDRFFAERPEGSVSTLKIQRTQQEDSAVYLCASSLAAGTREQYFGPGTRLTVT.

The chain joins TRBV7-6 to TRBJ2-3; D is ambiguous. The J call may be incorrect, as the DNA end agrees better with TRBJ2-7. There are 14 residues in the CDR3. Germline V gene data show CDR1 as SGHVS and CDR2 as FNYEAQ. CDR3 DNA sequence: TGTGCCAGCAGCTTAGCGGGTGTCTACAATGAGCAGTACTTC. Translating gives CASSLAGVYNEQYF.

This clonotype was detected only a few times. The CDR3 nucleotides are TGTGCCAGCAGCTCCTTGCAGGGTAGTTCCGGGGAGCTGTTTTTT. It yields the protein CASSSLQGSSGELFF. J is TRBJ2-2 and V is TRBV7-2; tentatively, D is TRBD1 (5 bases). CDR3 length: 15 residues. Trimming pared 4 bases from V and 6 bases from J, leaving 15 bases between. Per germline, CDR1 SGHTA and CDR2 FQGNSA.

The chain joins TRBV7-9 to TRBJ2-5; 13 bases line up with TRBD2. The CDR3 has 19 amino acids. V was clipped by 4 bases and J by 7 bases; unmatched bases: 18. Germline values: CDR1 SEHNR, CDR2 FQNEAQ (reference sequence). CDR3 nucleotides: TGTGCCAGCAGCTCCCCCAGACTAGCGGGGGGCCTATCGCCAGGGACCCAGTACTTC. Protein: CASSSPRLAGGLSPGTQYF.

This rearrangement joins TRBV28 to TRBJ2-1; D possibly corresponds to TRBD2 (6 bases). The J call is doubtful: the DNA matches TRBJ2-7 better. The CDR3 spans 14 residues. Germline CDR1 is MDHEN and CDR2 is SYDVKM. The CDR3 sequence is CASSLGTSWAEQYF. The CDR3 DNA follows: TGTGCCAGCAGTTTAGGGACTTCCTGGGCCGAGCAGTACTTC.

This chain uses TRBV28 with TRBJ2-1; D call uncertain. Judging by the DNA end, TRBJ2-5 fits better; the J call may be wrong. The CDR3 is 19 amino acids. From germline, CDR1 is MDHEN and CDR2 SYDVKM. CDR3 sequence: CASSLCPNGPAKIRETQYF. DNA of the CDR3: TGTGCCAGCAGTTTATGCCCGAATGGTCCCGCCAAGATACGGGAGACCCAGTACTTC.

The count of this clonotype is one. The CDR3: CASSFGYQETQFF. The DNA for the CDR3 is TGTGCCAGCAGCTTCGGGTACCAAGAGACCCAGTTCTTC. This chain links TRBV7-6 with TRBJ2-5; D unclear. The end of the DNA fits TRBJ2-1 better, so the J call may be wrong. This CDR3 has 13 amino acids. CDR1 and CDR2 from the germline V gene are SGHVS and FNYEAQ.

The rearrangement links TRBV20-1 to TRBJ2-1; 7 nucleotides align to TRBD1. The CDR3 sequence is 15 residues long. The V segment lost 6 bases and the J segment 2 bases; nucleotides outside the gene matches: 10. CDR1 DFQATT and CDR2 SNEGSKA come from the germline V gene (reference sequence). CDR3 nucleotides: TGCAGTGCGTCGGGTCTAGGACAGGCCTACAATGAGCAGTTCTTC. Its translation: CSASGLGQAYNEQFF.

With respect to this clonotype: A much larger clone is a single base away; this may be a read error. The rearrangement joins TRBV9 to TRBJ2-1; tentative D call: TRBD1 (5 bases). The J call may be faulty, since TRBJ2-7 better matches the DNA end. The CDR3 extends over 15 amino acids. In germline, CDR1 is SGDLS, CDR2 YYNGEE. Here the CDR3 reads CASSEGPHVRNEQYF. CDR3 bases: TGTGCCAGCAGCGAGGGGCCCCACGTACGCAATGAGCAGTACTTC.

The chain joins TRBV14 to TRBJ2-1; TRBD1 might be the D (5 bases). This CDR3 comprises 14 residues. Per the germline V gene, CDR1 is SGHDN and CDR2 is FVKESK. Trimming stripped 3 bases from V and 6 bases from J, with 12 bases between. The CDR3 DNA reads TGTGCCAGCAGCCACCCCGGTGGGGCCAATGAGCAGTTCTTC. Protein: CASSHPGGANEQFF.

The V gene is TRBV12-3 or TRBV12-4, the J gene TRBJ1-1; possibly TRBD1 for D (6 bases). The V end lost 6 bases, the J end lost 1 base, and 12 bases lay between the germline ends. The CDR3 loop spans 14 amino acids. This CDR3 is CASSRTVGNTEAFF. Here the CDR3 DNA reads TGTGCCAGCAGCCGGACAGTGGGGAACACTGAAGCTTTCTTT.

There are many counts of this clonotype. The chain employs TRBV6-1 and TRBJ2-7, with 13 bases that match TRBD2. Germline CDR1 MNHNS, CDR2 SASEGT. J gave up 2 bases and V 5 bases, and 3 bases lay outside the gene matches. There are 15 residues in the CDR3. In DNA form, the CDR3 reads TGTGCCAGCAGTACTGGACTAGCGGGGGCCTACGAGCAGTACTTC. Its translation is CASSTGLAGAYEQYF.

The chain couples TRBV10-3 to TRBJ2-1, with D perhaps matching TRBD2 (6 bases). Trimming stripped 7 bases from V and 0 bases from J, with 19 bases between. This CDR3 comprises 17 residues. Germline CDR1 and CDR2: ENHRY and SYGVKD. The CDR3 nucleotides read TGTGCCATCACCCCTTCCCCGGGACTTCACTCCTACAATGAGCAGTTCTTC. It specifies CAITPSPGLHSYNEQFF.

The V gene is TRBV6-1, the J gene TRBJ2-1; D perhaps matches TRBD2 (5 bases). This CDR3 comprises 15 residues. Germline loops: CDR1 MNHNS, CDR2 SASEGT. V lost 6 bases to trimming and J lost 8 bases, with 20 bases between them. The CDR3 DNA sequence: TGTGCCAGCAGATTTAAGGGAACTAGTCGCGATGAGCAGTTCTTC. It codes for CASRFKGTSRDEQFF.